These 21 T cell receptor beta chains were all obtained from the same sample, sequenced in a study of shared clonotypes between healthy human individuals. The table came from immunoSEQ multiplex PCR; TCRdb's copy has only in-frame clones and leaves some out. The profile shows about 2.1 million clones, around 93% of them singletons. Terminally differentiated effector memory CD45RA+ cells were excluded by CCR7 positive selection of CD45RO-negative cells. The sample comprised naive CD8+ T cells from PBMCs. The receptors stem from a man aged 18 to 29 in good health. Some clones in this sample may be carry-over from other donors' samples.

The chain links TRBV15 to TRBJ1-3; D gene unclear. V was clipped by 8 bases and J by 4 bases, with 6 bases between them. Germline V gene data show CDR1 as LNHNV and CDR2 as YYDKDF (reference sequence). The CDR3 runs 11 residues. CDR3 sequence reads: CATRGGNTIYF. The CDR3, as DNA: TGTGCCACCCGAGGGGGAAACACCATATATTTT.

CDR3 sequence: CATSPRGVMNTEAFF. The CDR3 DNA reads TGTGCCACCAGCCCAAGAGGGGTAATGAACACTGAAGCTTTCTTT. The J gene is TRBJ1-1, the V gene TRBV15, with D perhaps matching TRBD1 (5 bases). The V gene's germline CDR1 is LNHNV and CDR2 YYDKDF (reference sequence). V dropped 5 bases and J dropped 0 bases, with 13 bases sitting between them. This CDR3 is built from 15 residues.

The chain has TRBV7-9 and TRBJ2-2; 8 bases agree with TRBD1. This CDR3 is 18 amino acids long. J was trimmed by 0 bases and V by 5 bases; bases with no gene match: 11. Germline V gene sequence: CDR1 SEHNR, CDR2 FQNEAQ (reference sequence). The CDR3, as DNA: TGTGCCAGCAGCACGAGGGACAGGATACAAACGAACACCGGGGAGCTGTTTTTT. Translated: CASSTRDRIQTNTGELFF.

The chain recombines TRBV5-6 with TRBJ2-5, with TRBD2 matching over 11 bases. The V gene's germline CDR1 is SGHDT and CDR2 YYEEEE. This CDR3 has 16 amino acids. J was trimmed by 5 bases and V by 1 base; bases with no gene match: 7. This CDR3 is CASSLLLAGDNETQYF. The CDR3 nucleotides read TGTGCCAGCAGCTTGTTACTAGCGGGAGATAATGAGACCCAGTACTTC.

The V call is TRBV7-2, the J call TRBJ1-5; no definite D call. This CDR3 spans 16 amino acids. V lost 2 bases to trimming and J lost 7 bases, with 18 bases between them. CDR1 and CDR2 (germline): SGHTA, FQGNSA. This chain's CDR3 is CASSLTGLRARQPQHF. CDR3 nucleotides: TGTGCCAGCAGCTTAACGGGGTTGAGGGCAAGGCAGCCCCAGCATTTT.

The chain is built from TRBV20-1 and TRBJ1-2; no firm D call. The length of the CDR3 is 10 residues. The germline V gene has CDR1 DFQATT and CDR2 SNEGSKA (reference sequence). V was pared by 3 bases and J by 3 bases, with 2 bases between. CDR3 DNA sequence: TGCAGTGCTAGCTACTATGGCTACACCTTC. Translating it yields CSASYYGYTF.

The chain is built from TRBV28 and TRBJ1-5; unclear D gene. The CDR3 totals 14 residues. V shed 3 bases and J shed 2 bases, with 8 bases lying between them. Germline CDR1 reads MDHEN; CDR2 reads SYDVKM. The CDR3 is CASSFRERNQPQHF. The DNA for the CDR3 is TGTGCCAGCAGTTTCCGGGAGCGCAATCAGCCCCAGCATTTT.

This chain uses TRBV21-1 with TRBJ1-1. TRBV21-1 is listed as a pseudogene. The CDR3 sequence is 14 residues long. The CDR3 is CASSLRSQNTEAFF. The DNA of the CDR3 is TGTGCCAGCAGCCTTCGGTCACAGAACACTGAAGCTTTCTTT.

This rearrangement joins TRBV2 to TRBJ2-1; 10 bases are shared with TRBD1. The CDR3 is made up of 15 amino acids. V trimming: 9 bases; J trimming: 7 bases; junction bases outside the gene matches: 12. Germline V lookup: CDR1 SNHLY, CDR2 FYNNEI. CDR3 DNA: TGTGCCAGGGGTGCGGGACAGGGGAGAATAAATGAGCAGTTCTTC. Translating gives CARGAGQGRINEQFF. Full variable domain (outside the CDR3, taken from reference TRBV2 and TRBJ2-1): EPEVTQTPSHQVTQMGQEVILRCVPISNHLYFYWYRQILGQKVEFLVSFYNNEISEKSEIFDDQFSVERPDGSNFTLKIRSTKLEDSAMYFCARGAGQGRINEQFFGPGTRLTVL.

This clone was seen only once. The chain recombines TRBV11-3 with TRBJ2-2, with no clear D. Germline assignment: CDR1 SGHNT and CDR2 YENEEA. This CDR3 spans 18 amino acids. Trimming took 5 bases from V and 0 from J, leaving 19 bases between them. This CDR3 is CASSPHPGGEPNTGELFF. The CDR3 DNA is TGTGCCAGCAGCCCCCACCCCGGCGGAGAACCGAACACCGGGGAGCTGTTTTTT. Combining the CDR3 with reference TRBV11-3 and TRBJ2-2 gives the whole variable domain EAGVVQSPRYKIIEKKQPVAFWCNPISGHNTLYWYLQNLGQGPELLIRYENEEAVDDSQLPKDRFSAERLKGVDSTLKIQPAELGDSAVYLCASSPHPGGEPNTGELFFGEGSRLTVL.

The gene calls are TRBV6-1 and TRBJ2-7, with 15 positions matching TRBD2. The CDR3 is made up of 16 amino acids. Looked up from germline, CDR1 is MNHNS and CDR2 is SASEGT. Germline trimming cut 3 bases from V and 4 bases from J; bases unmatched to any gene: 4. This CDR3 is CASSERGTSGGYEQYF. In nucleotides, the CDR3 is TGTGCCAGCAGTGAGAGAGGGACTAGCGGGGGGTACGAGCAGTACTTC.

The chain joins TRBV12-5 to TRBJ2-2; D may match TRBD1 or TRBD2 (5 bases each). Looked up from germline, CDR1 is LGHNT and CDR2 is FRNRAP. V shed 1 base and J shed 2 bases, with 17 bases lying between them. This CDR3 comprises 18 residues. The CDR3 region is CASGLAYSGQANTGELFF. The CDR3 DNA reads TGTGCTAGTGGTTTGGCCTACTCGGGGCAGGCAAACACCGGGGAGCTGTTTTTT. Variable domain in full (rest from reference TRBV12-5 and TRBJ2-2): DARVTQTPRHKVTEMGQEVTMRCQPILGHNTVFWYRQTMMQGLELLAYFRNRAPLDDSGMPKDRFSAEMPDATLATLKIQPSEPRDSAVYFCASGLAYSGQANTGELFFGEGSRLTVL.

CDR3 nucleotides: TGTGCCAGCAGCTTATATACAGGGAACTCCTACAATGAGCAGTTCTTC. Its translation is CASSLYTGNSYNEQFF. V is TRBV7-9 and J is TRBJ2-1, with a possible D match to TRBD1 (6 bases). The germline V gene has CDR1 SEHNR and CDR2 FQNEAQ (reference sequence). The CDR3 has 16 residues. Trimming pared 2 bases from V and 0 bases from J, leaving 11 bases between.

Note on this clone: Mismatch with germline at one junction end may stem from a read error. V and J are TRBV7-6 and TRBJ2-7; D is possibly TRBD1 (10 bases). Per the germline V gene, CDR1 is SGHVS and CDR2 is FNYEAQ. The CDR3 is 15 residues long. Here the CDR3 reads CASSLAGQGPYEQYF. DNA for the CDR3: TGTGCCAGCAGCCTAGCGGGACAGGGGCCCTACGAGCAGTACTTC.

This rearrangement joins TRBV18 to TRBJ2-1, with a possible D match to TRBD1 (5 bases). The germline V and J ends were trimmed by 0 bases and 2 bases, with 8 bases remaining between them. Germline lookup yields CDR1 KGHSH and CDR2 LQKENI. The CDR3 is made up of 15 amino acids. Written as DNA, the CDR3 is TGTGCCAGCTCACCACCAGAGACAGCCTACAATGAGCAGTTCTTC. Its translation is CASSPPETAYNEQFF.

This chain connects TRBV19 to TRBJ1-2; D call uncertain. CDR1 is LNHDA and CDR2 is SQIVND in the germline V gene (reference sequence). There are 14 residues in the CDR3. V gave up 8 bases and J gave up 2 bases, with 15 bases separating them. CDR3 residues: CASWGPEGNYGYTF. In DNA, the CDR3 is TGTGCCAGTTGGGGTCCGGAGGGAAACTATGGCTACACCTTC.

The chain joins TRBV14 to TRBJ2-1; no clear D gene. This CDR3 region has 15 residues. Per the germline V gene, CDR1 is SGHDN and CDR2 is FVKESK. The V gene lost 1 base and the J gene lost 2 bases, with 9 bases spanning the gap. The CDR3 spells CASSQGHGAYNEQFF. CDR3 coding DNA: TGTGCCAGCAGCCAAGGGCACGGCGCCTACAATGAGCAGTTCTTC.

This clone has just one count. The V and J genes are TRBV19 and TRBJ2-1, with 7 bases identical to TRBD1. Germline values: CDR1 LNHDA, CDR2 SQIVND (reference sequence). The CDR3 runs 16 residues. V was pared by 0 bases and J by 2 bases, with 4 bases of the junction left unmatched. This CDR3 reads CASSIDGTGAYNEQFF. The CDR3 DNA reads as TGTGCCAGTAGTATAGATGGAACAGGGGCCTACAATGAGCAGTTCTTC.

This clone has a single count. Other DNA sequences of this sample code for an identical CDR3. The chain carries TRBV4-2 and TRBJ1-5; D is undetermined. In germline, CDR1 is LGHNA, CDR2 YNFKEQ. The CDR3 is 12 residues long. The V end was cut by 1 base, the J end by 4 bases, with 2 bases between. The CDR3 is CASSQGNQPQHF. The CDR3 nucleotides are TGTGCCAGCAGCCAAGGGAATCAGCCCCAGCATTTT.

The rearrangement links TRBV6-1 to TRBJ2-7; 10 bases fit TRBD1. Germline CDR1 MNHNS, CDR2 SASEGT. Trimming at V came to 10 bases and at J to 6 bases, leaving 9 bases not matched to a gene. The CDR3 covers 13 residues. The CDR3 loop is CATRDRGPLEQYF. The CDR3 DNA follows: TGTGCCACCCGGGACAGGGGTCCCCTCGAGCAGTACTTC.

A single count supports this clone. V and J are TRBV6-6 and TRBJ2-7, with 12 bases lining up with TRBD2. The V and J ends lost 5 bases and 4 bases, in that order; junction bases with no gene match: 6. This CDR3 has 15 amino acids. Germline assignment: CDR1 MNHNY and CDR2 SVGAGI (reference sequence). CDR3: CASSTWTSGVYEQYF. DNA of the CDR3: TGTGCCAGCAGTACATGGACTAGCGGGGTGTACGAGCAGTACTTC.